These 27 T cell receptor beta chains were sequenced from one sample in a study of T cells after yellow fever vaccination. TCRdb itself ran the 5' RACE reads through MiXCR, one entry per CDR3 protein. The table has under 550,000 distinct CDR3 sequences, around a fifth seen once. Sequenced here: PBMCs, sampled roughly 20 days after the first yellow fever vaccination. Receptors were obtained from a man aged 18 to 35 who received the YFV17D yellow fever vaccine.

V is TRBV28 and J is TRBJ2-3, with D maybe TRBD1 (6 bases). This CDR3 is 15 amino acids long. Germline V CDR1 and CDR2: MDHEN, SYDVKM. V lost 6 bases and J lost 0, with 13 bases in between. The CDR3 DNA is TGTGCCAGCAGGCTAGGCGGACAGAGCACAGATACGCAGTATTTT. Protein sequence: CASRLGGQSTDTQYF.

This chain connects TRBV2 to TRBJ2-1, with 7 positions matching TRBD2. Germline-derived CDR1 and CDR2 are SNHLY and FYNNEI. The ends lost 3 bases at V and 10 bases at J; junction bases unmatched: 3. This CDR3 is built from 12 residues. For the CDR3, the DNA is TGTGCCAGCAGTGAGGCCGGGGGGGAGCAGTTCTTC. Amino acids: CASSEAGGEQFF.

The rearrangement joins TRBV4-3 to TRBJ1-6, with a tentative D call TRBD1 (5 bases). CDR1 is LGHNA, CDR2 YSLEER, per germline. Trimming removed 3 bases from V and 9 bases from J, with 15 bases in between. This CDR3 contains 15 residues. The CDR3 coding sequence is TGCGCCAGCAGCCAGGTCGGGCAGGGAGGTTCACCCCTCCACTTT. Translation gives CASSQVGQGGSPLHF.

This clonotype appeared a few times. The rearrangement uses TRBV29-1 and TRBJ1-2; D is uncertain. The CDR3 covers 12 residues. V was clipped by 7 bases and J by 5 bases, with 14 bases between them. The V gene's germline CDR1 is SQVTM and CDR2 ANQGSEA. This CDR3 reads CSAYIGPYGYTF. The CDR3 DNA follows: TGCAGCGCCTACATAGGCCCGTATGGCTACACCTTC.

This chain joins TRBV4-1 and TRBJ2-7; TRBD2 matches 7 bases. The length of the CDR3 is 13 residues. Looked up from germline, CDR1 is MGHRA and CDR2 is YSYEKL. This chain's CDR3 is CASGRGRIYEQYV. The CDR3, as DNA: TGTGCCAGCGGCCGCGGGAGAATCTACGAGCAGTACGTC.

The chain couples TRBV15 to TRBJ2-1; 7 bases are a match to TRBD2. This CDR3 region has 12 residues. Germline lookup yields CDR1 LNHNV and CDR2 YYDKDF (reference sequence). The J segment lost 10 bases and the V segment lost 7 bases, leaving 7 bases of the junction unmatched. For the CDR3, the DNA is TGTGCCACCACGGGGGGAGGTGTGGAGCAGTTCTTC. Translation: CATTGGGVEQFF.

The genes are TRBV4-3 and TRBJ1-2; TRBD1 matches 7 bases. CDR1 and CDR2 from the germline V gene are LGHNA and YSLEER. This CDR3 spans 15 amino acids. Trimming took 0 bases from V and 8 from J; bases not matched to a gene: 9. CDR3 in amino acids: CASSQDSQGVGGYTF. In nucleotides, the CDR3 is TGCGCCAGCAGCCAAGATTCCCAGGGGGTAGGAGGCTACACCTTC.

This clonotype was picked up a small number of times. V and J are TRBV9 and TRBJ1-6; TRBD1 agrees at 10 bases. V was clipped by 1 base and J by 6 bases; unmatched bases: 4. CDR1 and CDR2 from the germline V gene are SGDLS and YYNGEE. The CDR3 contains 16 residues. CDR3 nucleotide sequence: TGTGCCAGCAGCGTAAACCGGGACAGGGGTAATTCACCCCTCCACTTT. Its protein product is CASSVNRDRGNSPLHF.

This clonotype was counted once. The J gene is TRBJ2-2, the V gene TRBV4-1; D is perhaps TRBD1 or TRBD2 (5 bases each). Per the germline V gene, CDR1 is MGHRA and CDR2 is YSYEKL. The V end was cut by 5 bases, the J end by 6 bases, with 13 bases between. The CDR3 spans 14 residues. CDR3 in amino acids: CASSSQPGPGELFF. In nucleotides, the CDR3 is TGCGCCAGCAGCTCGCAACCGGGACCCGGGGAGCTGTTTTTT.

This clonotype occurred many times. The V gene is TRBV12-3 or TRBV12-4, the J gene TRBJ2-3, with D perhaps being TRBD1 or TRBD2 (5 bases each). The germline V and J ends were trimmed by 3 bases and 10 bases, with 17 bases remaining between them. The CDR3 extends over 14 amino acids. For the CDR3, the DNA is TGTGCCAGCAGTTTGTCAGGGACGGGCCTGGCGCAGTATTTT. This translates into CASSLSGTGLAQYF.

V is TRBV27 and J is TRBJ2-7; 7 bases align to TRBD2. After removal of 5 bases from V and 5 bases from J, the junction contained 9 bases not matched to a gene. This CDR3 is built from 14 residues. Germline CDR1 is MNHEY and CDR2 is SMNVEV (reference sequence). CDR3 protein: CASSGIGGSDEQYF. In DNA form, the CDR3 reads TGTGCCAGCAGTGGGATCGGGGGGAGCGACGAGCAGTACTTC.

The chain carries TRBV5-4 and TRBJ2-2; 7 bases fit TRBD1. The length of the CDR3 is 15 residues. Trimming cost V 4 bases and J 2 bases; bases outside gene matches: 5. The germline gives CDR1 SGHNT, CDR2 YYREEE (reference sequence). CDR3 nucleotides: TGTGCCAGCAGCCAACAGGGGCGAAACACCGGGGAGCTGTTTTTT. This encodes CASSQQGRNTGELFF.

V gene TRBV5-1 combines with J gene TRBJ2-3, with a possible D match to TRBD1 (5 bases). The CDR3 covers 15 residues. Trimming took 4 bases from V and 2 from J, leaving 14 bases between them. The germline gives CDR1 SGHRS, CDR2 YFSETQ. The CDR3 protein is CASSPGAGITDTQYF. In DNA form, the CDR3 reads TGCGCCAGCAGCCCTGGGGCAGGAATCACAGATACGCAGTATTTT.

The chain couples TRBV5-4 to TRBJ2-5; no clear D. The CDR3 length is 13 residues. Germline V gene lookup returns CDR1 SGHNT and CDR2 YYREEE (reference sequence). Trimming left V 7 bases short and J 3 bases short, with 13 bases between. CDR3 in amino acids: CASGPGPEETQYF. Here the CDR3 DNA reads TGTGCCAGCGGCCCCGGGCCAGAAGAGACCCAGTACTTC. Complete variable domain (other parts from reference TRBV5-4 and TRBJ2-5): ETGVTQSPTHLIKTRGQQVTLRCSSQSGHNTVSWYQQALGQGPQFIFQYYREEENGRGNFPPRFSGLQFPNYSSELNVNALELDDSALYLCASGPGPEETQYFGPGTRLLVL.

This chain uses TRBV25-1 with TRBJ2-7; TRBD1 is a possible D gene (6 bases). The CDR3 sequence is 14 residues long. Germline CDR1 reads MGHDK; CDR2 reads SYGVNS. Trimming cost V 6 bases and J 4 bases, with 16 bases left between them. The CDR3 loop is CASRGSGTSYEQYF. CDR3 bases: TGTGCCAGCAGGGGATCCGGGACATCGTACGAGCAGTACTTC.

This clonotype was recorded at least ten times. The chain recombines TRBV21-1 with TRBJ2-2. TRBV21-1 is a pseudogene. This CDR3 is built from 11 residues. CDR3 nucleotide sequence: TGTGCCAGCAGCACAACAGGGGAGCTGTTTTTT. It is translated as CASSTTGELFF.

This clonotype showed up just once. The rearrangement uses TRBV20-1 and TRBJ2-1; D unresolved. CDR3 length: 16 amino acids. Trimming took off 0 bases at V and 4 bases at J, with 16 bases between the two ends. Germline CDR1 DFQATT, CDR2 SNEGSKA (reference sequence). The CDR3 loop reads CSAREFIQSNYNEQFF. The DNA for the CDR3 is TGCAGTGCTAGAGAGTTCATACAATCAAATTACAATGAGCAGTTCTTC.

This clonotype has only a few counts. The chain recombines TRBV5-1 with TRBJ2-1, with 12 nucleotides matching TRBD2. CDR1 and CDR2 (germline): SGHRS, YFSETQ. CDR3 length: 16 residues. J was trimmed by 5 bases and V by 0 bases; bases with no gene match: 3. The CDR3 bases are TGCGCCAGCAGCTTGGGTCCTAGCGGGGGGGACAATGAGCAGTTCTTC. Its translation is CASSLGPSGGDNEQFF. The variable domain in full, completed from reference TRBV5-1 and TRBJ2-1, reads KAGVTQTPRYLIKTRGQQVTLSCSPISGHRSVSWYQQTPGQGLQFLFEYFSETQRNKGNFPGRFSGRQFSNSRSEMNVSTLELGDSALYLCASSLGPSGGDNEQFFGPGTRLTVL.

This clonotype was found a few times. The rearrangement uses TRBV4-1 and TRBJ2-1; 8 nucleotides match TRBD1. Germline values: CDR1 MGHRA, CDR2 YSYEKL. This CDR3 is 15 amino acids long. With 0 bases clipped from V and 7 bases from J, the junction kept 5 bases outside the gene matches. The CDR3 DNA reads TGCGCCAGCAGCCAAGATCCGGACAGGGCGAATGAGCAGTTCTTC. Encoded protein: CASSQDPDRANEQFF.

This clonotype was seen a few times. The chain carries TRBV2 and TRBJ2-1; 10 bases align to TRBD2. The junction had 8 bases not matched to a gene; V was cut back by 5 bases and J by 10 bases. The germline V gene encodes CDR1 SNHLY and CDR2 FYNNEI. CDR3 length: 14 residues. CDR3 region: CASSRTSGGREQFF. For the CDR3, the DNA is TGTGCCAGCAGTCGGACTAGCGGAGGAAGAGAGCAGTTCTTC.

The DNA of the CDR3 is TGTGCCAGCAGCGCGACTAGCGGGGACTGGGAGCAGTACTTC. This translates into CASSATSGDWEQYF. V is TRBV7-9 and J is TRBJ2-7; 11 bases are shared with TRBD2. Germline-derived CDR1 and CDR2 are SEHNR and FQNEAQ (reference sequence). J gave up 7 bases and V 5 bases, and 7 bases lay outside the gene matches. The CDR3 covers 14 residues.

Notes on this clonotype: Mismatch with germline at one junction end may stem from a read error. This rearrangement joins TRBV4-2 to TRBJ2-3; tentative D call: TRBD1 (5 bases). Germline lookup yields CDR1 LGHNA and CDR2 YNFKEQ. The CDR3 sequence is 16 residues long. In DNA, the CDR3 is TGTGCCAGAAGCCAAGAAATGGCGGCAGGGCCAGATACGCAGTATTTT. It specifies CARSQEMAAGPDTQYF.

There are many counts of this clonotype. The V gene is TRBV14, the J gene TRBJ2-2; no clear D gene. The CDR3 has 16 amino acids. Between the trimmed V and J ends, which lost 1 base and 1 base, there was a span of 10 bases. CDR1 is SGHDN, CDR2 FVKESK, per germline. The CDR3, as DNA: TGTGCCAGCAGCCAAGTGGTGGGGTTGAACACCGGGGAGCTGTTTTTT. Translated, it gives CASSQVVGLNTGELFF.

This clonotype was counted between two and nine times. This chain joins TRBV6-1 and TRBJ2-5; D possibly corresponds to TRBD1 (6 bases). The CDR3 is made up of 16 amino acids. The germline V and J ends were trimmed by 2 bases and 0 bases, with 13 bases remaining between them. Per the germline V gene, CDR1 is MNHNS and CDR2 is SASEGT. The CDR3 loop is CASSETRQVDQETQYF. The CDR3 region has the DNA TGTGCCAGCAGTGAAACAAGACAGGTGGACCAAGAGACCCAGTACTTC.

This clonotype turned up a few times. The V and J genes are TRBV9 and TRBJ2-7; D possibly matches TRBD1 or TRBD2 (5 bases each). There are 15 residues in the CDR3. Germline CDR1 is SGDLS and CDR2 is YYNGEE. V gave up 4 bases and J gave up 3 bases, with 17 bases separating them. CDR3 sequence: CASSSSGLGLYEQYV. CDR3 DNA sequence: TGTGCCAGCAGCTCCTCAGGGCTAGGACTCTACGAGCAGTACGTC.

The chain employs TRBV5-1 and TRBJ2-5; no clear D gene. V lost 0 bases and J lost 5, with 11 bases in between. The CDR3 length is 14 residues. From germline, CDR1 is SGHRS and CDR2 YFSETQ. The CDR3 spells CASSLAPLRETQYF. CDR3 DNA: TGCGCCAGCAGCTTGGCCCCGTTGCGGGAGACCCAGTACTTC.

As for this clonotype: One junction end does not reproduce the germline sequence, and a read error may be involved. The chain links TRBV4-2 to TRBJ1-2; TRBD1 agrees at 7 bases. Germline CDR1 and CDR2: LGHNA and YNFKEQ. The CDR3 extends over 12 amino acids. In DNA form, the CDR3 reads TGTGCCAGCAGCCCCTATGGCACGGACAGGCGCTTC. Amino acids: CASSPYGTDRRF.